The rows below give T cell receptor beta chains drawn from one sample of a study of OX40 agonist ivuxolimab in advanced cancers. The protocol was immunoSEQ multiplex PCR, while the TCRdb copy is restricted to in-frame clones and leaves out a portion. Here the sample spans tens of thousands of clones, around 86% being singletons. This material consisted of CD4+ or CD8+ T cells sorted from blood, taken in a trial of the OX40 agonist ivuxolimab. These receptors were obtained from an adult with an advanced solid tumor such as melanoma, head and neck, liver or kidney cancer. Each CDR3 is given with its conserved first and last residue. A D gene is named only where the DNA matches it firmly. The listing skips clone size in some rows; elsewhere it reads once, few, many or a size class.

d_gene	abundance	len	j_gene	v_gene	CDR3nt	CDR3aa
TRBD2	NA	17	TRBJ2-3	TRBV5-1	TGCGCCAGCAGCTTGCTGACTAGCGGGGCACCCACAGATACGCAGTATTTT	CASSLLTSGAPTDTQYF
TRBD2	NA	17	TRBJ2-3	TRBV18	TGTGCCAGCTCACCAGGGACTAGCGGGACCCGCACAGATACGCAGTATTTT	CASSPGTSGTRTDTQYF
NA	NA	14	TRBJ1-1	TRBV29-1	TGCAGCGTTGATCCGGGGGGGGGCGGCACTGAAGCTTTCTTT	CSVDPGGGGTEAFF
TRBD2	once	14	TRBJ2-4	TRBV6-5	TGTGCCAGCAGGACACTAGCGGGGGAAAACATTCAGTACTTC	CASRTLAGENIQYF
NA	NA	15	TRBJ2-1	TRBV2	TGTGCCAGCTCATCATTAAGCGGGCATGACAATGAGCAGTTCTTC	CASSSLSGHDNEQFF
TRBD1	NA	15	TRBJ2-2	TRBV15	TGTGCCACCAGCAGGGACAGGGTGGCCACCGGGGAGCTGTTTTTT	CATSRDRVATGELFF
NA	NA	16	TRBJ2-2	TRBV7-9	TGTGCCAGCAGCTTAGCGCTTGTGCCCCCTCCCGGGGAGCTGTTTTTT	CASSLALVPPPGELFF
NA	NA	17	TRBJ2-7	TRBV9	TGTGCCAGCAGCGCGCGACAGAATAGCGACTCCTCCTACGAGCAGTACTTC	CASSARQNSDSSYEQYF
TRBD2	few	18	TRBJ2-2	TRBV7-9	TGTGCCAGCAGCCTCTCCCCACTAGCGGGGGGGAACACCGGGGAGCTGTTTTTT	CASSLSPLAGGNTGELFF
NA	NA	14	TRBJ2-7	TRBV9	TGTGCCAGCAGTAGGGCCAGGGCCTCCTACGAGCAGTACTTC	CASSRARASYEQYF
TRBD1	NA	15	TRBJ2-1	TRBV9	TGTGCCAGCAGCGTAATGGGACAGGAGTACAATGAGCAGTTCTTC	CASSVMGQEYNEQFF
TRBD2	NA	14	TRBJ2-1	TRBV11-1	TGTGCCAGCAGCTTAGCTAGGAGCGAGCGGGGGCAGTTCTTC	CASSLARSERGQFF
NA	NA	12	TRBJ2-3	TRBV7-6	TGTGCCAGCAGCTCCAGCACAGATACGCAGTATTTT	CASSSSTDTQYF
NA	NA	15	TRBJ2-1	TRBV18	TGTGCCAGCTCACCACAGGATATCGCCTACAATGAGCAGTTCTTC	CASSPQDIAYNEQFF
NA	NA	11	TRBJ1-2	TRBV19	TGTGCCAGTAGTGAGGGCTCTGGCTACACCTTC	CASSEGSGYTF
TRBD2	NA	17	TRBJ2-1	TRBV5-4	TGTGCCAGCACCGCGGGGGGAATAGGGGGGCACTACAATGAGCAGTTCTTC	CASTAGGIGGHYNEQFF
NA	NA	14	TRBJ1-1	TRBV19	TGTGCCAGTAGTATAGTACAGGAGGGCGCTGAAGCTTTCTTT	CASSIVQEGAEAFF
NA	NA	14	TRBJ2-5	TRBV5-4	TGTGCCAGCAGCTTCAGGGGGCGGGGGGAGACCCAGTACTTC	CASSFRGRGETQYF
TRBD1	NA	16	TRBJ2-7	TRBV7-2	TGTGCCAGCAGCCCACCATGGACAGGGGGCAAATCAGAGCAGTACTTC	CASSPPWTGGKSEQYF
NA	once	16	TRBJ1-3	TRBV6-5	TGTGCCAGCAGTTCTAGTCTGGTCGGCTCTGGAAACACCATATATTTT	CASSSSLVGSGNTIYF
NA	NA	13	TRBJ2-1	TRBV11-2	TGTGCCAGCAGCTTAGCTCTCCGGTTGTGGCAGTTCTTC	CASSLALRLWQFF
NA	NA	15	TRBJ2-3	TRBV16	TGTGCCAGCAACCCAAGGGGGGGCGACACAGATACGCAGTATTTT	CASNPRGGDTDTQYF
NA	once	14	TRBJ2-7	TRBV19	TGTGCCAGTAGTCCCAGACAGGATTCCTACGAGCAGTACTTC	CASSPRQDSYEQYF
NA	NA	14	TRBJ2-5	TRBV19	TGTGCCAGTAGTATTCGCCCCTTTGGGGAGACCCAGTACTTC	CASSIRPFGETQYF
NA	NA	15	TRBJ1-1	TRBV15	TGTGCCACCAGCAGGGATCAAACAGTGAACACTGAAGCTTTCTTT	CATSRDQTVNTEAFF
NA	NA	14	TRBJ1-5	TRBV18	TGTGCCAGCTCACCATCAGGGGTGGGTCAGCCCCAGCATTTT	CASSPSGVGQPQHF
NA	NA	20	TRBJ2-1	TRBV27	TGTGCCAGCAGTTTATCGGGAAGCTACTCCGGGACGGTGAGTTACAATGAGCAGTTCTTC	CASSLSGSYSGTVSYNEQFF
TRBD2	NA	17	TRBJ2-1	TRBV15	TGTGCCACCAGCAGAGAAGGGCTAGCGGGAGGTACCCATGAGCAGTTCTTC	CATSREGLAGGTHEQFF
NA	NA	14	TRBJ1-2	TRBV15	TGTGCCACCAGCAGAGATCTAGAGAACTATGGCTACACCTTC	CATSRDLENYGYTF
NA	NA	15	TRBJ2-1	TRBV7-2	TGTGCCAGCAGCTTATGGGCAGATTATTACAATGAGCAGTTCTTC	CASSLWADYYNEQFF
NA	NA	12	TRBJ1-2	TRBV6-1	TGTGCCAGCAGTGAAGGAGGGGTTGGCTACACCTTC	CASSEGGVGYTF
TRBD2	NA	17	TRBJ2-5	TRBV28	TGTGCCAGCAGTTTATGGTCTCCAGCGGGAGGCCAAGAGACCCAGTACTTC	CASSLWSPAGGQETQYF
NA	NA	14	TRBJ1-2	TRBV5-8	TGTGCCAGCAGCTTGGAGGCCAGGGTGAATGGCTACACCTTC	CASSLEARVNGYTF
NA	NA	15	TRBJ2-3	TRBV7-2	TGTGCCAGCAGCTTAGCCCCAGCGGGTACAGATACGCAGTATTTT	CASSLAPAGTDTQYF
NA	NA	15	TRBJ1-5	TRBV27	TGTGCCAGCAGTTTATTCACTGATAGCAATCAGCCCCAGCATTTT	CASSLFTDSNQPQHF
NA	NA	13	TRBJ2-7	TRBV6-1	TGTGCCAGCAGGAGCGGTGGTCCCTCCGAGCAGTACTTC	CASRSGGPSEQYF
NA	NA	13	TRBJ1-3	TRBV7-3	TGTGCCAGCAGCTCGGACAACGGAAACACCATATATTTT	CASSSDNGNTIYF
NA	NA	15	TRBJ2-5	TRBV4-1	TGCGCCAGCAGCCAAGCGGGCCCCCTTCGAGAGACCCAGTACTTC	CASSQAGPLRETQYF
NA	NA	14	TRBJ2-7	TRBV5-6	TGTGCCAGCAGCCCAATGACAGTCTCCTACGAGCAGTACTTC	CASSPMTVSYEQYF
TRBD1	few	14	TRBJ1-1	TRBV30	TGTGCCTGCGGTCGGGACAGGGGGCTTACTGAAGCTTTCTTT	CACGRDRGLTEAFF
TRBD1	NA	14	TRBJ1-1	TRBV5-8	TGTGCCAGCAGCCGGACCGGGACAGGATTCGGAGCTTTCTTT	CASSRTGTGFGAFF